The 22 T cell receptor beta chains below come from one sample, sequenced in a study of long-term antiretroviral therapy in people with HIV. Sequencing used immunoSEQ v3.0 at survey level. Measured with immunoSEQ multiplex PCR; TCRdb has only the in-frame clones, and not every one. The data show roughly 18,000 clones, around three quarters seen once. The sequences come from unsorted PBMCs, collected 2.9 years after starting antiretroviral therapy. Receptors were obtained from a woman younger than 45 with HIV.

The chain couples TRBV5-1 to TRBJ2-5, with TRBD2 matching 11 bases. Germline V gives CDR1 SGHRS, CDR2 YFSETQ. This CDR3 region has 17 residues. Germline trimming cut 1 base from V and 5 bases from J; bases unmatched to any gene: 10. CDR3 nucleotides: TGCGCCAGCAGCTTGAGATTAGCGGGGGGGCCAACGGAGACCCAGTACTTC. It codes for CASSLRLAGGPTETQYF.

The chain couples TRBV7-2 to TRBJ2-7; D is uncertain. Germline-derived CDR1 and CDR2 are SGHTA and FQGNSA. The V end lost 1 base, the J end lost 0 bases, and 4 bases lay between the germline ends. This CDR3 comprises 13 residues. CDR3 sequence: CASSLDPSYEQYV. Here the CDR3 DNA reads TGTGCCAGCAGCTTAGATCCCTCCTACGAGCAGTACGTC.

This clone was counted a few times. The genes are TRBV11-2 and TRBJ1-6; D ambiguous. The CDR3 totals 15 residues. Trimming took 2 bases from V and 6 from J, leaving 11 bases between them. CDR1 SGHAT and CDR2 FQNNGV come from the germline V gene. DNA for the CDR3: TGTGCCAGCAGCTTATCTTCTAGCATTAATTCACCCCTCCACTTT. Encoded protein: CASSLSSSINSPLHF.

This chain joins TRBV7-2 and TRBJ2-7; 9 bases fit TRBD2. This CDR3 spans 16 amino acids. Germline trimming cut 3 bases from V and 2 bases from J; bases unmatched to any gene: 8. In germline, CDR1 is SGHTA, CDR2 FQGNSA. The CDR3 DNA reads TGTGCCAGCAGCTTGCATAGCGGGGGCTTAACCTACGAGCAGTACTTC. Encoded protein: CASSLHSGGLTYEQYF. Together with reference TRBV7-2 and TRBJ2-7, the CDR3 gives the full variable domain: GAGVSQSPSNKVTEKGKDVELRCDPISGHTALYWYRQSLGQGLEFLIYFQGNSAPDKSGLPSDRFSAERTGGSVSTLTIQRTQQEDSAVYLCASSLHSGGLTYEQYFGPGTRLTVT.

The rearrangement links TRBV28 to TRBJ2-7; TRBD1 agrees at 9 bases. The CDR3 runs 16 residues. The V and J ends lost 6 bases and 4 bases, in that order; junction bases with no gene match: 13. Germline V CDR1 and CDR2: MDHEN, SYDVKM. The CDR3 DNA reads TGTGCCAGCAGCCCAGCTACCGGACAGGGGAAATACGAGCAGTACGTC. The encoded protein is CASSPATGQGKYEQYV.

The J gene is TRBJ1-1, the V gene TRBV19; maybe TRBD1 (6 bases). CDR1 and CDR2 from the germline V gene are LNHDA and SQIVND (reference sequence). The CDR3 extends over 14 amino acids. V lost 3 bases to trimming and J lost 9 bases, with 17 bases between them. CDR3 in amino acids: CASSMGGAGMKAFF. The CDR3 nucleotides are TGTGCCAGTAGTATGGGGGGGGCCGGGATGAAAGCTTTCTTT.

The genes are TRBV5-1 and TRBJ2-5, with TRBD1 matching 8 bases. The germline gives CDR1 SGHRS, CDR2 YFSETQ. The CDR3 extends over 16 amino acids. J lost 1 base, V lost 0 bases, and 5 bases had no gene match. The CDR3 nucleotides are TGCGCCAGCAGCTTGGCCTTAGGGACAGGCCAAGAGACCCAGTACTTC. Amino acid sequence: CASSLALGTGQETQYF.

The V and J genes are TRBV6-6 and TRBJ1-5; D is undetermined. V was clipped by 5 bases and J by 1 base, with 15 bases between them. CDR3 length equals 16 residues. Germline CDR1 reads MNHNY; CDR2 reads SVGAGI (reference sequence). As DNA, the CDR3 is TGTGCCAGCAGTACACGGAGGATATCAAGCAATCAGCCCCAGCATTTT. Its protein is CASSTRRISSNQPQHF.

The rearrangement uses TRBV19 and TRBJ1-3; D is ambiguous. CDR3 length equals 14 residues. V shed 2 bases and J shed 2 bases, with 7 bases lying between them. The germline V gene encodes CDR1 LNHDA and CDR2 SQIVND (reference sequence). DNA for the CDR3: TGTGCCAGTAGTATATCCAGAGCTGGAAACACCATATATTTT. As protein: CASSISRAGNTIYF. Filled out from reference TRBV19 and TRBJ1-3, the complete variable domain reads DGGITQSPKYLFRKEGQNVTLSCEQNLNHDAMYWYRQDPGQGLRLIYYSQIVNDFQKGDIAEGYSVSREKKESFPLTVTSAQKNPTAFYLCASSISRAGNTIYFGEGSWLTVV.

The chain joins TRBV6-5 to TRBJ1-1; a possible D gene is TRBD1 (5 bases). Trimming took 4 bases from V and 1 from J, leaving 10 bases between them. The length of the CDR3 is 14 residues. Germline CDR1 and CDR2: MNHEY and SVGAGI. The CDR3 coding sequence is TGTGCCAGCAGTTTCGGACAAGCGAACACTGAAGCTTTCTTT. It codes for CASSFGQANTEAFF.

This clone appeared once. This sequence joins TRBV2 and TRBJ1-4; TRBD1 agrees at 9 bases. Per the germline V gene, CDR1 is SNHLY and CDR2 is FYNNEI. This CDR3 has 15 amino acids. The V and J ends lost 6 bases and 8 bases, in that order; junction bases with no gene match: 10. The CDR3 region has the DNA TGTGCCAGCAGCCAAACCGGGACAGGGAAGGAAAAACTGTTTTTT. Residues: CASSQTGTGKEKLFF.

The chain couples TRBV7-9 to TRBJ1-1; TRBD1 might be the D (6 bases). The germline gives CDR1 SEHNR, CDR2 FQNEAQ (reference sequence). V gave up 1 base and J gave up 1 base, with 10 bases separating them. The CDR3 has 15 amino acids. This CDR3 is CASSLGMGQNTEAFF. DNA of the CDR3: TGTGCCAGCAGCTTAGGCATGGGACAGAACACTGAAGCTTTCTTT.

This clone was seen a few times. The chain employs TRBV5-1 and TRBJ1-2, with 10 bases fitting TRBD1. This CDR3 spans 17 amino acids. Trimming removed 2 bases from V and 1 base from J; junction bases left unmatched: 8. In germline, CDR1 is SGHRS, CDR2 YFSETQ. The DNA for the CDR3 is TGCGCCAGCAGCTTACGGACAGGGGGGAAGGATAACTATGGCTACACCTTC. Its translation is CASSLRTGGKDNYGYTF.

The chain combines TRBV6-5 with TRBJ1-1, with D uncertain. The CDR3 is made up of 14 amino acids. In germline, CDR1 is MNHEY, CDR2 SVGAGI. Deletions cut 7 bases from V and 0 bases from J, with 12 bases between. As DNA, the CDR3 is TGTGCCAGCACCAAGTCTATATTGAACACTGAAGCTTTCTTT. Translated, it gives CASTKSILNTEAFF.

V usage is TRBV7-2 and J usage is TRBJ2-5; no firm D call. Between the trimmed V and J ends, which lost 3 bases and 7 bases, there was a span of 18 bases. The CDR3 totals 15 residues. Germline CDR1 is SGHTA and CDR2 is FQGNSA. CDR3 region: CASSFKFLSSPTQYF. In DNA, the CDR3 is TGTGCCAGCAGCTTTAAATTTTTGTCGTCCCCGACCCAGTACTTC.

The V call is TRBV5-1, the J call TRBJ1-2, with TRBD1 identical over 7 bases. CDR3 length equals 15 residues. V lost 4 bases and J lost 0; bases outside the gene matches: 6. Per the germline V gene, CDR1 is SGHRS and CDR2 is YFSETQ. CDR3 nucleotide sequence: TGCGCCAGCAGCCCCGACAGGGCCTCTAACTATGGCTACACCTTC. This codes for CASSPDRASNYGYTF. Supplemented by reference TRBV5-1 and TRBJ1-2, the full variable domain reads KAGVTQTPRYLIKTRGQQVTLSCSPISGHRSVSWYQQTPGQGLQFLFEYFSETQRNKGNFPGRFSGRQFSNSRSEMNVSTLELGDSALYLCASSPDRASNYGYTFGSGTRLTVV.

V and J are TRBV2 and TRBJ1-5; D unresolved. Trimming took 6 bases from V and 3 from J, leaving 12 bases between them. Looked up from germline, CDR1 is SNHLY and CDR2 is FYNNEI. This CDR3 is 14 amino acids long. The CDR3 DNA follows: TGTGCCAGCAGAGGACCGGCAATCAATCAGCCCCAGCATTTT. Protein sequence: CASRGPAINQPQHF.

The V gene is TRBV27, the J gene TRBJ1-1; D is unclear. Germline V gene sequence: CDR1 MNHEY, CDR2 SMNVEV (reference sequence). The CDR3 has 13 amino acids. Trimming took 3 bases from V and 1 from J, leaving 6 bases between them. CDR3 region: CASSFSGNTEAFF. The CDR3 DNA is TGTGCCAGCAGTTTTAGTGGGAACACTGAAGCTTTCTTT.

This clone was picked up one time. The chain joins TRBV2 to TRBJ1-3; a possible D gene is TRBD1 (6 bases). The CDR3 is 15 residues long. V lost 5 bases and J lost 3, with 14 bases in between. Germline V gene sequence: CDR1 SNHLY, CDR2 FYNNEI. The CDR3 coding sequence is TGTGCCAGCAGTTTGGCAGGGGATAGTGGAAACACCATATATTTT. It yields the protein CASSLAGDSGNTIYF.

The chain carries TRBV6-5 and TRBJ1-2; D unresolved. Looked up from germline, CDR1 is MNHEY and CDR2 is SVGAGI. The CDR3 runs 13 residues. Trimming took off 7 bases at V and 1 base at J, with 10 bases between the two ends. The CDR3 DNA sequence: TGTGCCAGCAACCCAGGCAGTAACTATGGCTACACCTTC. Its translation: CASNPGSNYGYTF.

V gene TRBV6-1 combines with J gene TRBJ2-5; D possibly uses TRBD1 or TRBD2 (7 bases each). With 7 bases removed from V and 5 bases from J, the gap between germline ends came to 17 bases. CDR1 MNHNS and CDR2 SASEGT come from the germline V gene. The CDR3 contains 14 residues. The CDR3 reads CASMREGAEETQYF. For the CDR3, the DNA is TGTGCCAGCATGAGGGAGGGGGCCGAGGAGACCCAGTACTTC.

The rearrangement links TRBV6-6 to TRBJ2-5; 8 bases agree with TRBD2. The CDR3 is 16 amino acids. Germline CDR1 reads MNHNY; CDR2 reads SVGAGI (reference sequence). The J segment lost 5 bases and the V segment lost 0 bases, leaving 8 bases of the junction unmatched. This CDR3 reads CASSYSGRGARETQYF. DNA of the CDR3: TGTGCCAGCAGTTACTCAGGGCGGGGGGCGAGGGAGACCCAGTACTTC.